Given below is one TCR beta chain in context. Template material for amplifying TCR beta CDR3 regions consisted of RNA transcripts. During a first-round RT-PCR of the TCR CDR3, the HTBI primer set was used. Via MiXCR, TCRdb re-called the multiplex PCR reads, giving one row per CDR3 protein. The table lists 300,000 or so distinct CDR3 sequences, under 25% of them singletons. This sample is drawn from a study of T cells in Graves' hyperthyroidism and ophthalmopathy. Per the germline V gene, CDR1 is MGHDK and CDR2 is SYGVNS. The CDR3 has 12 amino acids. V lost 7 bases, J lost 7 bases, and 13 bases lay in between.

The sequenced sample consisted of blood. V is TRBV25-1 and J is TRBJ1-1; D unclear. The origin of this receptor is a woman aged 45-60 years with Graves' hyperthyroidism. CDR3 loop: CASIGHWGEAFF. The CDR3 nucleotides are TGTGCCAGCATAGGTCACTGGGGTGAAGCTTTCTTT. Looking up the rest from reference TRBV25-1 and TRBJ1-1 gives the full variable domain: EADIYQTPRYLVIGTGKKITLECSQTMGHDKMYWYQQDPGMELHLIHYSYGVNSTEKGDLSSESTVSRIRTEHFPLTLESARPSHTSQYLCASIGHWGEAFFGQGTRLTVV.